This T cell receptor beta chain stems from a study of T cell repertoires in ileal Crohn's disease. The overall study: Every patient was operated on for stricturing (approximately 60%) or penetrating (approximately 40%) complications.

Method: immunoSEQ multiplex PCR; TCRdb's copy keeps in-frame clones and lacks some. The table shows 11,000 to 15,000 clones, with roughly 80% occurring only once. Study-wide results and limits: Compared with non-smokers, active smokers at surgery showed more clonal expansions. Clonality above 26.8% at surgery always came with endoscopic recurrence.

CDR3 size: 15 residues. Unmatched junction bases numbered 5, after V lost 0 bases and J lost 6 bases. Germline V CDR1 and CDR2: MRHNA, SNTAGT. Adults with ileal or ileocolonic Crohn's disease and an indication for resection were eligible. Comment on this clone: Its target is not known.

The clonotype was recovered from an adult with Crohn's disease. The rearrangement joins TRBV6-4 to TRBJ2-1; 7 bases match TRBD2. The sequenced sample was ileal tissue. This chain's CDR3 is CASSDSRLAANEQFF. CDR3 DNA sequence: TGTGCCAGCAGTGACTCTCGGCTAGCGGCCAATGAGCAGTTCTTC.